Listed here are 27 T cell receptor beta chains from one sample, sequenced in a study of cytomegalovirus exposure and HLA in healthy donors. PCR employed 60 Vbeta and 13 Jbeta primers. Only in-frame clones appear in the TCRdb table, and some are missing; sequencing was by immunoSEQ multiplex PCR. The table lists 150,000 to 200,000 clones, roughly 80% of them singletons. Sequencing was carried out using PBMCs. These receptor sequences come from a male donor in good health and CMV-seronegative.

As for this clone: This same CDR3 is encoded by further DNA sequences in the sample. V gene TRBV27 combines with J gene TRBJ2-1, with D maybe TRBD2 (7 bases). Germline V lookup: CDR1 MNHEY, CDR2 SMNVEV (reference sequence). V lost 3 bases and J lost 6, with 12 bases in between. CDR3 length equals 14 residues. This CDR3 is CASSFEGGGNEQFF. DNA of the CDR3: TGTGCCAGCAGTTTCGAGGGGGGGGGCAATGAGCAGTTCTTC.

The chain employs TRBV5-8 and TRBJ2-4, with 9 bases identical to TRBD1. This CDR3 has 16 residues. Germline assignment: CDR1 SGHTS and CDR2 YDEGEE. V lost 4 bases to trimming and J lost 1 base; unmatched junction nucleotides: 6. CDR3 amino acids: CASSPGTGMAKNIQYF. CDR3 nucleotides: TGTGCCAGCAGCCCCGGGACAGGGATGGCCAAAAACATTCAGTACTTC.

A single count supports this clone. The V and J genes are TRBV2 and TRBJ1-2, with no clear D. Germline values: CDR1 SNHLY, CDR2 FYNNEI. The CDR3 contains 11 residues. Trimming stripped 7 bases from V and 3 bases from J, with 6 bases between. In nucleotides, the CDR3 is TGTGCCAGCAAGCCTTACTATGGCTACACCTTC. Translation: CASKPYYGYTF.

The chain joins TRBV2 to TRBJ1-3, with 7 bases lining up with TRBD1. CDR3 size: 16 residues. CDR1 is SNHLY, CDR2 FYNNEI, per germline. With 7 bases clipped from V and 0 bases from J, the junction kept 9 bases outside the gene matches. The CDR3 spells CASKLDRPNSGNTIYF. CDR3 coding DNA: TGTGCCAGCAAGTTGGACAGGCCAAACTCTGGAAACACCATATATTTT. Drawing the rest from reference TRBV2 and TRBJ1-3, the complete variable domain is EPEVTQTPSHQVTQMGQEVILRCVPISNHLYFYWYRQILGQKVEFLVSFYNNEISEKSEIFDDQFSVERPDGSNFTLKIRSTKLEDSAMYFCASKLDRPNSGNTIYFGEGSWLTVV.

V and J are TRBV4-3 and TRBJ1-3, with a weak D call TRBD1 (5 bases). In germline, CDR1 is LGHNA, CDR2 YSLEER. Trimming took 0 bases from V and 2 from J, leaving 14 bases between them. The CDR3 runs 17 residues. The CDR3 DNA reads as TGCGCCAGCAGCCAAGATAAGGTCAGGGCTCCTGGAAACACCATATATTTT. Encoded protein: CASSQDKVRAPGNTIYF.

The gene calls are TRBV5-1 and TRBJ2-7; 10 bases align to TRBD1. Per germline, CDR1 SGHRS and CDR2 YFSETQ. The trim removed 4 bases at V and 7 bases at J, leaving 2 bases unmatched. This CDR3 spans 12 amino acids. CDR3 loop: CASSQGQGEQYF. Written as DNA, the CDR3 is TGCGCCAGCAGCCAGGGACAGGGGGAGCAGTACTTC.

Written as DNA, the CDR3 is TGTGCCAGCAGGGCGTGGACTAGCGGGAGGGCGGGTGAGCAGTTCTTC. Translation gives CASRAWTSGRAGEQFF. The rearrangement uses TRBV2 and TRBJ2-1; 15 positions agree with TRBD2. The junction had 9 bases not matched to a gene; V was cut back by 6 bases and J by 9 bases. Germline CDR1 reads SNHLY; CDR2 reads FYNNEI. The CDR3 extends over 16 amino acids.

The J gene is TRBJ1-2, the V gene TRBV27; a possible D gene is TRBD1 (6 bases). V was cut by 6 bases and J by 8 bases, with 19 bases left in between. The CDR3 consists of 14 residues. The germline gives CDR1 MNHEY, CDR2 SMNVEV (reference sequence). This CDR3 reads CASRTDRESGGYTF. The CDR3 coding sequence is TGTGCCAGCAGGACGGACAGAGAAAGTGGGGGCTACACCTTC.

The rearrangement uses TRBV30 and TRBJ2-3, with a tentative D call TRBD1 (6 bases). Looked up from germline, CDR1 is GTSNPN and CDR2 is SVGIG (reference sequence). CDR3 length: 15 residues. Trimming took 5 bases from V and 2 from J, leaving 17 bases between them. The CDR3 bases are TGTGCCTGGGGGATAACAGGGAGTAACACAGATACGCAGTATTTT. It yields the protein CAWGITGSNTDTQYF.

The CDR3 nucleotides are TGTGCCAGCGGGGGGGCTACCAACACTGAAGCTTTCTTT. It is translated as CASGGATNTEAFF. The chain has TRBV5-4 and TRBJ1-1; D may be TRBD1 (6 bases). The CDR3 loop spans 13 amino acids. CDR1 and CDR2 (germline): SGHNT, YYREEE (reference sequence). Trimming took off 7 bases at V and 2 bases at J, with 12 bases between the two ends.

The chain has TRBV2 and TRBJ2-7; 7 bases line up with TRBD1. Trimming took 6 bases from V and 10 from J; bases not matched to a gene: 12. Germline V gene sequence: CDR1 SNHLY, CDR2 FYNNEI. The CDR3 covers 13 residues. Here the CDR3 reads CASSDERRQGQYF. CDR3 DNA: TGTGCCAGCAGCGACGAGAGACGACAGGGTCAGTACTTC.

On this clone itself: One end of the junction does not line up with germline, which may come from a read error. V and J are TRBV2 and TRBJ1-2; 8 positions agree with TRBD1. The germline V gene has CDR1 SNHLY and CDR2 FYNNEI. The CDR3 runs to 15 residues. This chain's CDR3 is CTSSLARQGRHGYTF. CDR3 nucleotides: TGTACCAGCAGTCTCGCGCGACAGGGGCGTCATGGCTACACCTTC.

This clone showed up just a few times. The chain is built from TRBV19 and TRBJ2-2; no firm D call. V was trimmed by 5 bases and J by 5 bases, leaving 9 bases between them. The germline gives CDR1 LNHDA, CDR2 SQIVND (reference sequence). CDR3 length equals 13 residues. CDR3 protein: CASSLLVTGELFF. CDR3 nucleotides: TGTGCCAGTAGTCTACTTGTGACCGGGGAGCTGTTTTTT.

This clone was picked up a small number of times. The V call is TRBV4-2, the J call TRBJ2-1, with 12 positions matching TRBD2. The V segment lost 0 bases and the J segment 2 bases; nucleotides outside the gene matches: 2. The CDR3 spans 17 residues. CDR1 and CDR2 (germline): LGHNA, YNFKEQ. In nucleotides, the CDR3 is TGTGCCAGCAGCCAAGATTGGACTAGCGGGGCCTACAATGAGCAGTTCTTC. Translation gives CASSQDWTSGAYNEQFF.

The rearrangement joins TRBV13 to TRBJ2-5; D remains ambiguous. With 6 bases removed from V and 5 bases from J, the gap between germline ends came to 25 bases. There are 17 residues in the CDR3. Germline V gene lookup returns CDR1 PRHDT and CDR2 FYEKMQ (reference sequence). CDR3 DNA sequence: TGTGCCAGCAGTAAAAAGGTGGTAGCCCCTCGCCAGGAGACCCAGTACTTC. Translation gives CASSKKVVAPRQETQYF.

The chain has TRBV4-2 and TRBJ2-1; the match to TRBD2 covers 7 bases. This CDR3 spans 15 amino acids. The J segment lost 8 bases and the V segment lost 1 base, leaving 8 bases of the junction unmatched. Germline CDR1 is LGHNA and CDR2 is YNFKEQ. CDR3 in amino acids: CASSQANGGTDEQFF. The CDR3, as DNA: TGTGCCAGCAGCCAAGCAAACGGGGGGACGGATGAGCAGTTCTTC.

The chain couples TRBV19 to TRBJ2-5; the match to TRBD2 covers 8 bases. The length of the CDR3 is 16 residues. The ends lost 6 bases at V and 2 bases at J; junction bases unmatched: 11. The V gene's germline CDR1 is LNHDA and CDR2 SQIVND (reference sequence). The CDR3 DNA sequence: TGTGCCAGTAGGGCGAGGAGCGGGGGCAAACAAGAGACCCAGTACTTC. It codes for CASRARSGGKQETQYF. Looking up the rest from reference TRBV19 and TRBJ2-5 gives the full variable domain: DGGITQSPKYLFRKEGQNVTLSCEQNLNHDAMYWYRQDPGQGLRLIYYSQIVNDFQKGDIAEGYSVSREKKESFPLTVTSAQKNPTAFYLCASRARSGGKQETQYFGPGTRLLVL.

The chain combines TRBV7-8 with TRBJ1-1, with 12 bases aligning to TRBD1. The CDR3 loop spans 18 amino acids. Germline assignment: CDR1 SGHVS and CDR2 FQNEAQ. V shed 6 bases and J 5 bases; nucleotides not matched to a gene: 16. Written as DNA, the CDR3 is TGTGCCAGCAGTTTAACGGGACAGGGGGCTAGATTGTATACTGAAGCTTTCTTT. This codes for CASSLTGQGARLYTEAFF.

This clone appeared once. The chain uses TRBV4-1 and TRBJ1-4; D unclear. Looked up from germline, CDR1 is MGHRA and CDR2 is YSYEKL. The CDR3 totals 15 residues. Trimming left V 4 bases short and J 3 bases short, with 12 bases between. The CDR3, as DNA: TGCGCCAGCAGCCTAGTTGGTTTCGCTAATGAAAAACTGTTTTTT. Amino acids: CASSLVGFANEKLFF.

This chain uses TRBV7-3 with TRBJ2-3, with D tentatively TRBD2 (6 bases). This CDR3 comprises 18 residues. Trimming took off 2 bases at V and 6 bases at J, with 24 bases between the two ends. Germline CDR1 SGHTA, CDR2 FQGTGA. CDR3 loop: CASSLGSGLGGEGDTQYF. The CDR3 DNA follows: TGTGCCAGCAGCTTAGGGTCGGGTCTTGGCGGGGAAGGGGATACGCAGTATTTT.

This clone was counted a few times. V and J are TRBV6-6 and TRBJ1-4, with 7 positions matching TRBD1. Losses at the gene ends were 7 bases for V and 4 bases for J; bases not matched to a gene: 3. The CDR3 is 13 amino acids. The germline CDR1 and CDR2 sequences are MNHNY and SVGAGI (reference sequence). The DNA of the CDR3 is TGTGCCAGCACGGGACAGCGTAATGAAAAACTGTTTTTT. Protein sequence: CASTGQRNEKLFF.

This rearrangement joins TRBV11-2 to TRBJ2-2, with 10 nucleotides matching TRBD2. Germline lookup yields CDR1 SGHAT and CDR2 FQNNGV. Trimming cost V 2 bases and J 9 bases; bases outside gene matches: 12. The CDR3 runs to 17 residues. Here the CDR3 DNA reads TGTGCCAGCAGCTTAATAACTAGCGGGACCCGCCCCCGGGAGCTGTTTTTT. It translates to CASSLITSGTRPRELFF.

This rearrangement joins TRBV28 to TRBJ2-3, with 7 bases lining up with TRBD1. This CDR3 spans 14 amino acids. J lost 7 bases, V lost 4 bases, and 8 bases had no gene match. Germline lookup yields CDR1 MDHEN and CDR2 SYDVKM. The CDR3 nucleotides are TGTGCCAGCAGTTCCCGGAACAGGGGAAATACGCAGTATTTT. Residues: CASSSRNRGNTQYF.

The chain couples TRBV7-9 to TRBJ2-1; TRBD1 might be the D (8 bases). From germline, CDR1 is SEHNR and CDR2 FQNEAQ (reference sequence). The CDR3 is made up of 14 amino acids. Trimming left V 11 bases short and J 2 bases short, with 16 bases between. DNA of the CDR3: TGTGCCTTACAGGGGGGGGGAGCCTACAATGAGCAGTTCTTC. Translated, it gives CALQGGGAYNEQFF.

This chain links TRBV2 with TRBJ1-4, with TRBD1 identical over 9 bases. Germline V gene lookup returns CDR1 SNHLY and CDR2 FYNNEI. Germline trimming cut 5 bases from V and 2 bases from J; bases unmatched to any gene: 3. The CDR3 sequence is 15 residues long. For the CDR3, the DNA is TGTGCCAGCAGTTGGACAGGGGTGACTAATGAAAAACTGTTTTTT. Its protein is CASSWTGVTNEKLFF.

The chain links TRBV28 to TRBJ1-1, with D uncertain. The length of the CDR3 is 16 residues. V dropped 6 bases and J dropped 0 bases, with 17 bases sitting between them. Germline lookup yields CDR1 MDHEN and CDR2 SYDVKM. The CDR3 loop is CASRPQQLQMNTEAFF. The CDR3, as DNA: TGTGCCAGCAGGCCACAGCAACTCCAAATGAACACTGAAGCTTTCTTT. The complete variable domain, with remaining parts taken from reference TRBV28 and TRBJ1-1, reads DVKVTQSSRYLVKRTGEKVFLECVQDMDHENMFWYRQDPGLGLRLIYFSYDVKMKEKGDIPEGYSVSREKKERFSLILESASTNQTSMYLCASRPQQLQMNTEAFFGQGTRLTVV.

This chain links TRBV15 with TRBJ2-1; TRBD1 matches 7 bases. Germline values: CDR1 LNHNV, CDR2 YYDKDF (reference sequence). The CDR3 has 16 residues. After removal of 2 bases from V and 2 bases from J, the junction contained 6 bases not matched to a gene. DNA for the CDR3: TGTGCCACCAGCAGACGACAGGGTCCTACCTACAATGAGCAGTTCTTC. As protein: CATSRRQGPTYNEQFF.